The sequence of this T cell receptor beta chain was determined in a study of blood T cell repertoires in COVID-19. Looking at the study overall: Material from acute and convalescent COVID-19 was sourced from the United States, Italy and Spain. The analysed material was cDNA or gDNA that came from T cells, B-cell-depleted T cells, or PBMCs.

This CDR3 is built from 15 residues. Germline CDR1 SGHNT, CDR2 YENEEA. The V end lost 4 bases, the J end lost 4 bases, and 15 bases lay between the germline ends. Repertoires were generated with immunoSEQ multiplex PCR, while TCRdb's copy carries only in-frame clones and drops some. The profile shows 85,000 to 110,000 clones, around 90% of them singletons. V is TRBV11-3 and J is TRBJ2-3, with D possibly matching TRBD1 (5 bases). This sequence originates from a woman aged 60 to 75 with acute or convalescent COVID-19. The specimen was peripheral blood. This CDR3 reads CASSSLRQGADTQYF. The CDR3 region has the DNA TGTGCCAGCAGCTCCCTGCGGCAGGGCGCAGATACGCAGTATTTT.